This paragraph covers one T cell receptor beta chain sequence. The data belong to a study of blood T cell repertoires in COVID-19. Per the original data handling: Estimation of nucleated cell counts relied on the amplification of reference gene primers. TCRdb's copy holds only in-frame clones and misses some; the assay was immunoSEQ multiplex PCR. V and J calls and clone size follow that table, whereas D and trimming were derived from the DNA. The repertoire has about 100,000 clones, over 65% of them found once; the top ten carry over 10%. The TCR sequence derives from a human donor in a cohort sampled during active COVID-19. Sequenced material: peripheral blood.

In nucleotides, the CDR3 is TGTGCCATCAGTGAAAGGCCCCTCGAGGGCACTGAAGCTTTCTTT. Its protein product is CAISERPLEGTEAFF. This chain uses TRBV10-3 with TRBJ1-1, with no clear D. CDR1 and CDR2 (germline): ENHRY, SYGVKD. The CDR3 length is 15 residues. V was cut by 3 bases and J by 4 bases, with 15 bases left in between.